The entry that follows covers one T cell receptor (beta chain) sequence. Assay: immunoSEQ multiplex PCR; the TCRdb copy retains only in-frame clones and omits some. Here the sample spans about 71,000 clones, 80% to 90% being singletons. The sample is drawn from a study of blood T cell repertoires in COVID-19. Study-level background: T cells, B-cell-depleted T cells, or PBMCs provided the cDNA or gDNA that served as material.

The CDR3 length is 13 residues. V shed 5 bases and J shed 0 bases, with 4 bases lying between them. Looked up from germline, CDR1 is SEHNR and CDR2 is FQNEAQ (reference sequence). This sequence originates from a man in his forties or fifties with acute or convalescent COVID-19. V is TRBV7-9 and J is TRBJ1-4, with no clear D. Specimen: peripheral blood. The CDR3 here is CASSPTTNEKLFF. The CDR3 DNA reads as TGTGCCAGCAGCCCCACAACTAATGAAAAACTGTTTTTT.